Shown below are 7 T cell receptor beta chains from a single sample sequenced in a study of T cells in Graves' hyperthyroidism and ophthalmopathy. RNA transcripts were the template for amplifying TCR beta CDR3 regions. HTBI primers were the set used in a first-round RT-PCR of the TCR CDR3. TCRdb ran MiXCR on the multiplex PCR reads and lists one entry per CDR3 protein. The table records about 350,000 distinct CDR3 sequences, about 20% of them present only once. Sequenced input: blood. The receptors originated from a woman between 18 and 29 years old with Graves' hyperthyroidism.

A word on this clonotype: This may stem from a read error, because a much larger clone lies one nucleotide away. J is TRBJ2-7 and V is TRBV3-1, with D possibly called TRBD1 or TRBD2 (5 bases each). Looked up from germline, CDR1 is LGHDT and CDR2 is YNNKEL (reference sequence). The CDR3 is 12 amino acids. The CDR3 loop is CASSRRGSGQCF. In DNA form, the CDR3 reads TGTGCCAGCAGCCGCCGAGGATCGGGGCAGTGCTTC.

This rearrangement joins TRBV30 to TRBJ1-6; TRBD1 is a possible D gene (6 bases). The CDR3 has 15 residues. CDR1 is GTSNPN, CDR2 SVGIG, per germline (reference sequence). Between the trimmed V and J ends, which lost 0 bases and 3 bases, there was a span of 9 bases. CDR3 sequence reads: CAWSVGGIYNSPLHF. The DNA for the CDR3 is TGTGCCTGGAGTGTAGGGGGGATCTATAATTCACCCCTCCACTTT.

The genes are TRBV30 and TRBJ1-3; no definite D call. The germline gives CDR1 GTSNPN, CDR2 SVGIG (reference sequence). CDR3 length: 15 residues. Trimming removed 1 base at V and 2 bases at J, with 12 bases between. CDR3 residues: CAWSGYSAAGNTIYF. As DNA, the CDR3 is TGTGCCTGGAGTGGGTATTCAGCGGCTGGAAACACCATATATTTT. Full variable domain (missing parts from reference TRBV30 and TRBJ1-3): SQTIHQWPATLVQPVGSPLSLECTVEGTSNPNLYWYRQAAGRGLQLLFYSVGIGQISSEVPQNLSASRPQDRQFILSSKKLLLSDSGFYLCAWSGYSAAGNTIYFGEGSWLTVV.

The table lists this clonotype with many counts. The rearrangement uses TRBV15 and TRBJ2-3; no reliable D call. The germline CDR1 and CDR2 sequences are LNHNV and YYDKDF (reference sequence). The CDR3 is 13 amino acids. Trimming removed 0 bases from V and 5 bases from J, with 6 bases in between. The CDR3 DNA reads as TGTGCCACCAGCAGAGAAGATCGAGATACGCAGTATTTT. Its translation is CATSREDRDTQYF.

This clonotype was observed many times. This chain's CDR3 is CASSETYRGMWETQYF. In DNA form, the CDR3 reads TGTGCCAGCAGTGAAACCTACAGGGGGATGTGGGAGACCCAGTACTTC. The chain employs TRBV6-1 and TRBJ2-5, with 8 bases lining up with TRBD1. V shed 2 bases, J shed 5 bases, and the junction held 10 bases outside the gene matches. The CDR3 extends over 16 amino acids. CDR1 is MNHNS and CDR2 is SASEGT in the germline V gene.

At least ten counts were recorded for this clonotype. This chain links TRBV6-5 with TRBJ2-7; 7 bases agree with TRBD2. Germline values: CDR1 MNHEY, CDR2 SVGAGI. V shed 4 bases and J 2 bases; nucleotides not matched to a gene: 5. The CDR3 runs 14 residues. The DNA of the CDR3 is TGTGCCAGCAGTTTGAGCGGGGCCCCCTACGAGCAGTACTTC. Its translation is CASSLSGAPYEQYF.

This clonotype was seen at least ten times. The chain joins TRBV20-1 to TRBJ1-1; no reliable D call. The CDR3 covers 11 residues. Germline loops: CDR1 DFQATT, CDR2 SNEGSKA (reference sequence). V lost 3 bases, J lost 3 bases, and 5 bases lay in between. The CDR3 DNA sequence: TGCAGTGCTAGTTGGGACACTGAAGCTTTCTTT. This codes for CSASWDTEAFF.